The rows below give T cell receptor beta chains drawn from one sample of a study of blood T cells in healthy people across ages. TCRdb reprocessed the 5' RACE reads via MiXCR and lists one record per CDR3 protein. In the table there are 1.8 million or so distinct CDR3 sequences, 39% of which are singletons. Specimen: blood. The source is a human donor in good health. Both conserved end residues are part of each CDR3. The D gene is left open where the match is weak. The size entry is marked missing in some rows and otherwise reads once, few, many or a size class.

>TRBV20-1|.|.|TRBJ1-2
CSADGTPNYGYTF
TGCAGTGCTGACGGGACACCTAACTATGGCTACACCTTC
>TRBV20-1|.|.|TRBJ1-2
CSARDGGHSGYTF
TGCAGTGCTAGGGACGGGGGGCACTCTGGCTACACCTTC
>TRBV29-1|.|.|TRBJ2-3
CSVEVGGDTQYF
TGCAGCGTTGAAGTCGGGGGAGATACGCAGTATTTT
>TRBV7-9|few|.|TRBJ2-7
CASSAPQTGIYEQYF
TGTGCCAGCAGCGCACCCCAAACAGGGATCTACGAGCAGTACTTC
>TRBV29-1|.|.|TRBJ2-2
CSVLEGGGTGELFF
TGCAGCGTTCTGGAGGGGGGCGGCACCGGGGAGCTGTTTTTT
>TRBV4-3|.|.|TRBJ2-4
CASSQDTRGVAKNIQYF
TGCGCCAGCAGCCAAGATACCCGCGGGGTAGCCAAAAACATTCAGTACTTC
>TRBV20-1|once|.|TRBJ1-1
CSARKGRDTEAFF
TGCAGTGCTAGGAAGGGCCGCGACACTGAAGCTTTCTTT
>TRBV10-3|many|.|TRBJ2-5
CAISTDQETQYF
TGTGCCATCAGTACGGACCAAGAGACCCAGTACTTC
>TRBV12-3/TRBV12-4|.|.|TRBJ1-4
CASSSWEGDEKLFF
TGTGCCAGCAGTTCGTGGGAGGGAGATGAAAAACTGTTTTTT
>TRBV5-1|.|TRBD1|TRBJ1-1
CAGSEQGVNTEAFF
TGCGCCGGCAGCGAACAGGGGGTAAACACTGAAGCTTTCTTT
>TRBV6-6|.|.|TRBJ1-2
CASSYAQAYGYTF
TGTGCCAGCAGTTACGCGCAGGCCTATGGCTACACCTTC
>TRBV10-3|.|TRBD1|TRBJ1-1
CATQTGLRSFF
TGTGCCACCCAGACAGGGCTTAGGTCTTTCTTT
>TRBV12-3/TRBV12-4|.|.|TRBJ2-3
CASRPGGRDTQYF
TGTGCCAGCAGGCCCGGGGGCAGAGATACGCAGTATTTT
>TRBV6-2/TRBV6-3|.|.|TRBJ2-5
CASNAQREETQYF
TGTGCCAGCAACGCACAGAGAGAAGAGACCCAGTACTTC
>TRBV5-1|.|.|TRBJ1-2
CASSLGADMSQGYTF
TGCGCCAGCAGCTTGGGGGCGGACATGTCTCAGGGCTACACCTTC
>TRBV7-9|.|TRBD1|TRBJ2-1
CASSSRTGEISSYNEQFF
TGTGCCAGCAGCTCACGGACAGGGGAGATCAGCTCCTACAATGAGCAGTTCTTC
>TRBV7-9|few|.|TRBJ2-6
CASLRVREFSGANVLTF
TGTGCCAGCCTGAGGGTCAGGGAATTCTCTGGGGCCAACGTCCTGACTTTC
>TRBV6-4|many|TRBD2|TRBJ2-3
CASSDSGLAGDTDTQYF
TGTGCCAGCAGTGACTCTGGACTAGCGGGGGACACAGATACGCAGTATTTT
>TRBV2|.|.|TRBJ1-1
CASRLGGANTEAFF
TGTGCCAGCCGTTTAGGGGGGGCTAACACTGAAGCTTTCTTT
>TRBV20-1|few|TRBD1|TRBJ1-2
CSARDRQGATNGYTF
TGCAGTGCTAGAGATCGGCAGGGGGCCACTAATGGCTACACCTTC
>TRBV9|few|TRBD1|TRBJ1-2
CASSRGQAHYGYTF
TGTGCCAGCAGCCGTGGACAGGCCCACTATGGCTACACCTTC
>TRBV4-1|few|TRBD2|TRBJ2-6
CASSPLRIGTSDSSGANVLTF
TGCGCCAGCAGCCCCTTACGGATCGGGACTAGCGACAGCTCTGGGGCCAACGTCCTGACTTTC
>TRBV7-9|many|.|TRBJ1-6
CASSLSGNSPLHF
TGTGCCAGCAGCTTATCCGGTAATTCACCCCTCCACTTT
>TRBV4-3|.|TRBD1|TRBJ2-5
CASSQRDSGETQYF
TGCGCCAGCAGCCAAAGGGACAGCGGAGAGACCCAGTACTTC
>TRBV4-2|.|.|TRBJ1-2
CASSQVGEGRGYTF
TGTGCCAGCAGCCAAGTTGGGGAAGGGAGAGGCTACACCTTC
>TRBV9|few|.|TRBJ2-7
CASSVASGPQFGYEQYF
TGTGCCAGCAGCGTAGCCTCCGGGCCTCAGTTTGGCTACGAGCAGTACTTC
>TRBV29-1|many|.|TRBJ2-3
CSVAGGPSTDTQYF
TGCAGCGTTGCGGGGGGCCCTAGCACAGATACGCAGTATTTT
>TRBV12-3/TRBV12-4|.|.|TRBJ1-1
CASTLSGGTEAFF
TGTGCTAGCACCCTTAGCGGGGGCACTGAAGCTTTCTTT
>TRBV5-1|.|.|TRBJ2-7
CASSLDVVALEQYF
TGCGCCAGCAGCTTGGATGTAGTAGCCCTCGAGCAGTACTTC
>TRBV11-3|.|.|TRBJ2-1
CASSSQGWANEQFF
TGTGCCAGCAGCAGCCAAGGATGGGCAAATGAGCAGTTCTTC
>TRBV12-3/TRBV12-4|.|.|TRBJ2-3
CASSFVQGKADTQYF
TGTGCCAGCAGTTTTGTTCAGGGGAAAGCAGATACGCAGTATTTT
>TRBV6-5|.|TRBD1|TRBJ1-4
CASSRRQGTNEKLFF
TGTGCCAGCAGCAGACGACAGGGAACTAATGAAAAACTGTTTTTT
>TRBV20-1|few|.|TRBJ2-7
CSAGRHRTYEQYF
TGCAGTGCTGGGAGACATAGAACCTACGAGCAGTACTTC
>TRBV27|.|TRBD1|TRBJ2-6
CASSPGTVHSGANVLTF
TGTGCCAGCAGTCCCGGGACAGTTCACTCTGGGGCCAACGTCCTGACTTTC
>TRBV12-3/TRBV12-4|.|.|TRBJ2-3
CASSQRGVRADMEYF
TGTGCCAGCAGCCAGAGAGGAGTGAGAGCAGATATGGAGTATTTT
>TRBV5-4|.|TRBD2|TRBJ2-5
CASSLALLAGPQETQYF
TGTGCCAGCAGCTTGGCCTTACTAGCGGGGCCCCAAGAGACCCAGTACTTC
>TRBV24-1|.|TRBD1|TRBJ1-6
CATSDYSGTGHSPPHF
TGTGCCACCAGTGACTATTCCGGGACAGGGCATTCACCCCCCCACTTT
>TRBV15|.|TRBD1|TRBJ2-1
CATSTYRDRDVYNEQFF
TGTGCCACCAGCACCTACCGGGACAGGGACGTTTACAATGAGCAGTTCTTC
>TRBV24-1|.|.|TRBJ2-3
CATSETPGGTDTQYF
TGTGCCACCAGTGAAACGCCGGGAGGCACAGATACGCAGTATTTT
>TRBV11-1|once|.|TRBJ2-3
CASSLGAGVFDTQYF
TGTGCCAGCAGCTTAGGGGCAGGGGTATTCGATACGCAGTATTTT
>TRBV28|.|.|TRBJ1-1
CASSFLYSEAFF
TGTGCCAGCAGTTTTTTGTACTCTGAAGCTTTCTTT
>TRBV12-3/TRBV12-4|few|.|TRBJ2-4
CASSLAGENIQYF
TGTGCCAGCAGTTTGGCTGGGGAAAACATTCAGTACTTC
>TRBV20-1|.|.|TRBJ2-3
CSATRGQASTDTQYF
TGCAGTGCTACTCGTGGGCAAGCTAGCACAGATACGCAGTATTTT
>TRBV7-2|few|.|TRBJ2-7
CASSHALEGPLSYEQYF
TGTGCCAGCAGCCACGCCTTAGAGGGCCCGTTGAGCTACGAGCAGTACTTC
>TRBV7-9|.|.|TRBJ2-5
CASSRDSYLRETQYF
TGTGCCAGCAGCCGAGACAGCTACCTTAGAGAGACCCAGTACTTC
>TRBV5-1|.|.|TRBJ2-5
CASKGLIRETQYF
TGCGCCAGCAAAGGCTTAATCCGGGAGACCCAGTACTTC